What follows are 8 T cell receptor beta chains derived from one specimen sequenced in a study of early T cells in non-severe SARS-CoV-2 infection. MiXCR, run by TCRdb on the 5' RACE reads, gives a single entry per CDR3 protein. The repertoire holds 71,000 or so distinct CDR3 sequences, with approximately 13% as singletons. Sequenced input: whole blood. The receptors derive from an adult who was a healthcare worker with PCR-confirmed SARS-CoV-2 infection or an uninfected control (not recorded which).

This clonotype was recorded a few times. J is TRBJ1-5 and V is TRBV12-3 or TRBV12-4, with D tentatively TRBD1 (5 bases). V lost 2 bases and J lost 8, with 13 bases in between. The CDR3 totals 14 residues. The CDR3 here is CASSLRRGTEPQHF. Here the CDR3 DNA reads TGTGCCAGCAGTTTAAGGAGGGGCACGGAGCCCCAGCATTTT.

This clonotype was picked up a small number of times. This chain connects TRBV29-1 to TRBJ1-1; 11 nucleotides match TRBD1. Losses at the gene ends were 4 bases for V and 9 bases for J; bases not matched to a gene: 4. This CDR3 has 12 residues. Germline assignment: CDR1 SQVTM and CDR2 ANQGSEA. CDR3 protein: CSVGDRGTKAFF. The CDR3 DNA sequence: TGCAGCGTTGGGGACAGGGGGACTAAAGCTTTCTTT.

This clonotype was counted between two and nine times. The gene calls are TRBV5-1 and TRBJ2-7, with D hard to call. The CDR3 totals 13 residues. Germline-derived CDR1 and CDR2 are SGHRS and YFSETQ. Trimming shortened V by 2 bases and J by 0 bases, and 6 bases separated the two germline ends. This chain's CDR3 is CASSFLSSYEQYF. CDR3 DNA sequence: TGCGCCAGCAGCTTCCTCAGCTCCTACGAGCAGTACTTC.

At least ten counts were recorded for this clonotype. V gene TRBV29-1 combines with J gene TRBJ2-3, with TRBD1 identical over 7 bases. V shed 7 bases and J 3 bases; nucleotides not matched to a gene: 10. This CDR3 spans 14 amino acids. Per germline, CDR1 SQVTM and CDR2 ANQGSEA. CDR3 DNA: TGCAGCGCTTCAGGGGGAAGTGTAACAGATACGCAGTATTTT. The encoded protein is CSASGGSVTDTQYF.

The rearrangement links TRBV5-4 to TRBJ2-1, with D perhaps matching TRBD1 (6 bases). CDR1 is SGHNT and CDR2 is YYREEE in the germline V gene (reference sequence). The CDR3 is 14 residues long. The germline V and J ends were trimmed by 1 base and 5 bases, with 10 bases remaining between them. The CDR3 sequence: CASSLTGLHNEQFF. The DNA for the CDR3 is TGTGCCAGCAGCTTGACAGGGCTACACAATGAGCAGTTCTTC.

Written as DNA, the CDR3 is TGTGCCAGCAGCCACCCTCGAAGGGGATTCCCTGAAGCTTTCTTT. Its translation: CASSHPRRGFPEAFF. The chain is built from TRBV3-1 and TRBJ1-1; maybe TRBD1 (5 bases). The germline V gene has CDR1 LGHDT and CDR2 YNNKEL (reference sequence). V was trimmed by 3 bases and J by 6 bases, leaving 17 bases between them. The CDR3 has 15 residues.

The rearrangement links TRBV20-1 to TRBJ2-1, with D perhaps TRBD1 or TRBD2 (5 bases each). V gave up 6 bases and J gave up 4 bases, with 16 bases separating them. Germline V gene data show CDR1 as DFQATT and CDR2 as SNEGSKA (reference sequence). This CDR3 comprises 14 residues. DNA for the CDR3: TGCAGTGCCCCACGGGGACCCGATTACAATGAGCAGTTCTTC. It translates to CSAPRGPDYNEQFF.

The genes are TRBV6-2 or TRBV6-3 and TRBJ2-7; D could derive from TRBD1 or TRBD2 (6 bases each). Between the trimmed V and J ends, which lost 3 bases and 5 bases, there was a span of 20 bases. This CDR3 comprises 16 residues. Looked up from germline, CDR1 is MNHEY and CDR2 is SVGEGT. CDR3 loop: CASSYRGAARSHEQYF. CDR3 DNA: TGTGCCAGCAGTTATAGGGGGGCGGCGAGATCTCACGAGCAGTACTTC.